These 14 T cell receptor beta chains were sequenced from one sample in a study of glioma-infiltrating T cells after dendritic cell vaccination. Only in-frame clones appear in the TCRdb table, and some are missing; sequencing was by immunoSEQ multiplex PCR. The sample records fewer than 110,000 clones, roughly 76% being singletons. This specimen was blood, taken before dendritic cell vaccination. Source of these receptors: a human donor with glioblastoma.

V gene TRBV6-5 combines with J gene TRBJ1-4, with D unresolved. This CDR3 has 14 residues. The germline V gene encodes CDR1 MNHEY and CDR2 SVGAGI. The V end lost 0 bases, the J end lost 8 bases, and 10 bases lay between the germline ends. This CDR3 is CASSYSGGGEKLFF. The CDR3 DNA sequence: TGTGCCAGCAGTTACTCCGGCGGTGGGGAAAAACTGTTTTTT.

The chain recombines TRBV11-3 with TRBJ2-1; D may be TRBD2 (7 bases). CDR3 length: 16 amino acids. Trimming removed 5 bases from V and 4 bases from J, with 18 bases in between. The germline CDR1 and CDR2 sequences are SGHNT and YENEEA. The CDR3 region has the DNA TGTGCCAGCAGCCGTAGGGGGGGAGCGGGGTACAATGAGCAGTTCTTC. This gives the protein CASSRRGGAGYNEQFF.

The rearrangement joins TRBV5-3 to TRBJ2-1; 13 nucleotides align to TRBD2. TRBV5-3 is given ORF status, its function remaining uncertain. This CDR3 has 16 residues. The ends lost 0 bases at V and 7 bases at J; junction bases unmatched: 4. CDR3 sequence reads: CARSLELAGGQNEQFF. The DNA of the CDR3 is TGTGCCAGAAGCTTGGAACTAGCGGGGGGGCAAAATGAGCAGTTCTTC.

The chain combines TRBV5-1 with TRBJ1-1; 7 bases align to TRBD1. Germline loops: CDR1 SGHRS, CDR2 YFSETQ. This CDR3 is built from 14 residues. Trimming at V came to 1 base and at J to 11 bases, leaving 11 bases not matched to a gene. This chain's CDR3 is CASSLRGGSGGAFF. CDR3 in DNA: TGCGCCAGCAGCTTGCGAGGGGGCTCGGGGGGGGCTTTCTTT.

This clone is termed medium-sized (0.01 to 0.1%). J is TRBJ1-3 and V is TRBV9; the match to TRBD1 covers 10 bases. The CDR3 runs 15 residues. Trimming at V came to 4 bases and at J to 9 bases, leaving 10 bases not matched to a gene. Germline loops: CDR1 SGDLS, CDR2 YYNGEE. The CDR3 DNA is TGTGCCAGCAGCCTCGGGACAGGGGCTTGGAGCACCATATATTTT. It encodes CASSLGTGAWSTIYF.

The rearrangement joins TRBV5-4 to TRBJ2-3; TRBD2 matches at 10 bases. This CDR3 is built from 15 residues. CDR1 is SGHNT and CDR2 is YYREEE in the germline V gene (reference sequence). Germline trimming cut 4 bases from V and 2 bases from J; bases unmatched to any gene: 4. The CDR3 DNA reads TGTGCCAGCAGCCCAGCGGGGGGGCTCACAGATACGCAGTATTTT. Protein product: CASSPAGGLTDTQYF.

The V and J genes are TRBV30 and TRBJ2-2, with TRBD2 identical over 7 bases. V shed 2 bases and J 6 bases; nucleotides not matched to a gene: 9. The V gene's germline CDR1 is GTSNPN and CDR2 SVGIG (reference sequence). CDR3 length: 15 residues. CDR3 bases: TGTGCCTGGAGTCGGGGGGTCGTCAGTGCCGGGGAGCTGTTTTTT. Translating gives CAWSRGVVSAGELFF.

V and J are TRBV19 and TRBJ2-7; 7 bases are shared with TRBD1. Germline CDR1 LNHDA, CDR2 SQIVND (reference sequence). The length of the CDR3 is 16 residues. V gave up 5 bases and J gave up 4 bases; unmatched junction bases: 14. This CDR3 reads CASSLATGNPPYEQYF. In DNA form, the CDR3 reads TGTGCCAGTAGTTTAGCGACAGGGAATCCTCCTTACGAGCAGTACTTC.

This clone was found a few times. This chain links TRBV15 with TRBJ1-1; D unresolved. The CDR3 covers 14 residues. Trimming stripped 3 bases from V and 1 base from J, with 9 bases between. Germline assignment: CDR1 LNHNV and CDR2 YYDKDF (reference sequence). The CDR3 region is CATSSATGNTEAFF. Here the CDR3 DNA reads TGTGCCACCAGCAGCGCGACGGGGAACACTGAAGCTTTCTTT.

This sequence joins TRBV6-1 and TRBJ2-7; tentatively, D is TRBD1 (6 bases). V shed 1 base and J shed 2 bases, with 6 bases lying between them. There are 13 residues in the CDR3. Germline V CDR1 and CDR2: MNHNS, SASEGT. CDR3 in DNA: TGTGCCAGCAGTGAAGGGACAGCCTACGAGCAGTACTTC. It specifies CASSEGTAYEQYF.

This chain joins TRBV6-1 and TRBJ1-4; D gene ambiguous. V was cut by 6 bases and J by 7 bases, with 9 bases left in between. CDR3 length: 12 residues. Germline values: CDR1 MNHNS, CDR2 SASEGT. CDR3 nucleotide sequence: TGTGCCAGCAGGTATCGGGTTGAAAAACTGTTTTTT. Its protein is CASRYRVEKLFF.

The rearrangement joins TRBV10-3 to TRBJ1-3; D is possibly TRBD1 (5 bases). Germline V CDR1 and CDR2: ENHRY, SYGVKD. The CDR3 spans 14 residues. Trimming took 6 bases from V and 0 from J, leaving 9 bases between them. This CDR3 reads CAIRDNASGNTIYF. CDR3 nucleotide sequence: TGTGCCATCAGGGACAATGCCTCTGGAAACACCATATATTTT.

The chain couples TRBV30 to TRBJ2-3; D gene unclear. CDR3 size: 13 residues. From germline, CDR1 is GTSNPN and CDR2 SVGIG (reference sequence). Trimming took off 1 base at V and 4 bases at J, with 9 bases between the two ends. Here the CDR3 DNA reads TGTGCCTGGAGTGGTTCCACGGCAGATACGCAGTATTTT. Residues: CAWSGSTADTQYF.

DNA of the CDR3: TGTGCCAGCAGCTTAGATCAATTTCGGGGCTACACCTTC. This translates into CASSLDQFRGYTF. The rearrangement joins TRBV11-2 to TRBJ1-2; D is unresolved. CDR1 and CDR2 (germline): SGHAT, FQNNGV. CDR3 length: 13 amino acids. V dropped 0 bases and J dropped 8 bases, with 10 bases sitting between them.